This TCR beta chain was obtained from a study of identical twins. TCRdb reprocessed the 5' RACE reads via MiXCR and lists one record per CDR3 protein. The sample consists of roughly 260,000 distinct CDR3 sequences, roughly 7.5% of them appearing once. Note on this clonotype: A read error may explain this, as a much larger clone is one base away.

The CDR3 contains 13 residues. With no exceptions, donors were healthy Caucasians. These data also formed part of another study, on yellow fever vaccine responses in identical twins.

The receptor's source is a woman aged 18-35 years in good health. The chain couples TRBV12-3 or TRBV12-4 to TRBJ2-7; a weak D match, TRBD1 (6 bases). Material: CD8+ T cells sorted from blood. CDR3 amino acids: CVSSSGGLYEQYF. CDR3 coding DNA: TGTGTCAGCAGTTCTGGGGGCCTGTACGAGCAGTACTTC.